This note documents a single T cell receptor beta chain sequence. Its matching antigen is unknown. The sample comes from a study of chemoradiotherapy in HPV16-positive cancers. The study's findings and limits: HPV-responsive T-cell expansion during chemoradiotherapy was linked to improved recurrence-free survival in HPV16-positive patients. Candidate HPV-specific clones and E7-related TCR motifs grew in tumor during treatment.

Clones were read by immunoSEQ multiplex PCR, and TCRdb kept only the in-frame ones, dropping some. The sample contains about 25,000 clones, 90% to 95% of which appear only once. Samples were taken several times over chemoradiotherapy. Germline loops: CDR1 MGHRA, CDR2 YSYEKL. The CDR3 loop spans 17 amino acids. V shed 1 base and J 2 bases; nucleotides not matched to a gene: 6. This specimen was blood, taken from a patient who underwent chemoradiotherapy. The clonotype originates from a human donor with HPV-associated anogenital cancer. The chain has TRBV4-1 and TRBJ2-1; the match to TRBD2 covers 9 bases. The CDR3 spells CASSQGPSGVAYNEQFF. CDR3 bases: TGCGCCAGCAGCCAAGGTCCTAGCGGGGTAGCCTACAATGAGCAGTTCTTC.